The present TCR beta chain was sequenced within a study of vaccination effects on CD4 cells after COVID-19. Findings and limits, study-wide: Long after vaccination, the clones induced by infection and by vaccine shrank markedly in size.

Comments on this clone: The antigen is undetermined.

Before sequencing took place, the ViraFEST assay used viral peptide pools to expand antigen-specific CD4+ T cells. A 10-day culture period preceded the isolation of CD4+ T cells. As their vaccination, participants received two doses of either BNT162b2 or mRNA-1273. Germline CDR1 is SGHRS and CDR2 is YFSETQ. The V end was cut by 1 base, the J end by 0 bases, with 11 bases between. This CDR3 is built from 16 residues. Sequencing was performed with immunoSEQ multiplex PCR; in TCRdb, only in-frame clones are kept and a portion is missing. Among roughly 20,000 clones listed, approximately 77% were seen once.

The material was CD4+ T cells from PBMCs cultured with HCoV-NL63 spike peptides, obtained after COVID-19 vaccination. The J gene is TRBJ2-1, the V gene TRBV5-1; no clear D. The sequence was collected from a human donor who received a COVID-19 vaccine. The CDR3: CASSLHAPSSYNEQFF. In nucleotides, the CDR3 is TGCGCCAGCAGCTTGCACGCACCCAGCTCCTACAATGAGCAGTTCTTC.